The rows below give T cell receptor beta chains drawn from one sample of a study of T cell repertoires in cytomegalovirus infection. MiXCR, run by TCRdb on the reads, gives a single entry per CDR3 protein. The data contain tens of thousands of distinct CDR3 sequences, under 5% of them singletons. Specimen: PBMCs. All receptors come from a human donor in good health (CMV status not recorded). Some clones in this sample may be carry-over from other donors' samples. CDR3s include the opening cysteine and the closing phenylalanine or tryptophan. Fields, in order: V gene, J gene, CDR3 protein.

v_call: TRBV7-2
j_call: TRBJ1-5
cdr3_aa: CASSSTKSNQPQHF

v_call: TRBV28
j_call: TRBJ1-1
cdr3_aa: CASSAQGAVTEAFF

v_call: TRBV7-2
j_call: TRBJ2-7
cdr3_aa: CASSLEAGNFYEQYF

v_call: TRBV12-5
j_call: TRBJ1-2
cdr3_aa: CASGLPIVGGNYGYTF

v_call: TRBV12-3/TRBV12-4
j_call: TRBJ1-5
cdr3_aa: CASSFTANQPQHF

v_call: TRBV5-1
j_call: TRBJ2-2
cdr3_aa: CATGPNTGELFF

v_call: TRBV7-2
j_call: TRBJ1-6
cdr3_aa: CASSLKARDSPLHF

v_call: TRBV30
j_call: TRBJ2-5
cdr3_aa: CAWSGSIQETQYF

v_call: TRBV7-3
j_call: TRBJ2-1
cdr3_aa: CASSLSGTSGGSEQFF

v_call: TRBV20-1
j_call: TRBJ2-6
cdr3_aa: CSAAAVSGANVLTF

v_call: TRBV20-1
j_call: TRBJ2-2
cdr3_aa: CSASGLGNTGELFF

v_call: TRBV28
j_call: TRBJ2-1
cdr3_aa: CATLPGLAYNEQFF

v_call: TRBV7-2
j_call: TRBJ2-7
cdr3_aa: CASSTSTGWPYEQYF

v_call: TRBV19
j_call: TRBJ2-1
cdr3_aa: CASRGGGAYNKQFF

v_call: TRBV6-2/TRBV6-3
j_call: TRBJ1-5
cdr3_aa: CASSYGGRGVGNQPQHF

v_call: TRBV7-2
j_call: TRBJ2-1
cdr3_aa: CASSLGAGRYNEQFF

v_call: TRBV7-2
j_call: TRBJ2-1
cdr3_aa: CASSPGPGTGVF

v_call: TRBV12-3/TRBV12-4
j_call: TRBJ2-3
cdr3_aa: CASTLLGSTDTQYF

v_call: TRBV6-2/TRBV6-3
j_call: TRBJ2-3
cdr3_aa: CASSYFASGGPDTQYF

v_call: TRBV7-8
j_call: TRBJ2-1
cdr3_aa: CASSLAGQGYNEQFF

v_call: TRBV19
j_call: TRBJ2-1
cdr3_aa: CASSIFLPNEQFF

v_call: TRBV5-1
j_call: TRBJ1-6
cdr3_aa: CASTAAGSASPLHF

v_call: TRBV7-2
j_call: TRBJ2-1
cdr3_aa: CASSFVPGGDEQFF

v_call: TRBV2
j_call: TRBJ2-3
cdr3_aa: CASSDEIAPSTQYF

v_call: TRBV7-8
j_call: TRBJ2-2
cdr3_aa: CASSLGGITGELFF

v_call: TRBV7-6
j_call: TRBJ2-7
cdr3_aa: CASSLAMGWEQYF

v_call: TRBV7-6
j_call: TRBJ2-2
cdr3_aa: CASSLAGQGAGELFF

v_call: TRBV6-2/TRBV6-3
j_call: TRBJ2-2
cdr3_aa: CASSLNRGTGELFF

v_call: TRBV7-3
j_call: TRBJ1-4
cdr3_aa: CASSPNGVGKLFF

v_call: TRBV28
j_call: TRBJ1-5
cdr3_aa: CASSETGGGNQPQHF

v_call: TRBV7-2
j_call: TRBJ2-2
cdr3_aa: CASSFIAGTSGELFF

v_call: TRBV7-8
j_call: TRBJ1-1
cdr3_aa: CASSRMTAPNTEAFF

v_call: TRBV7-2
j_call: TRBJ1-5
cdr3_aa: CASSKGGGAQPQHF

v_call: TRBV30
j_call: TRBJ1-1
cdr3_aa: CAAGTLNTEAFF

v_call: TRBV7-3
j_call: TRBJ2-3
cdr3_aa: CASSPGPGRLKQYF

v_call: TRBV7-4
j_call: TRBJ2-7
cdr3_aa: CASSLRDVVSYEQYF

v_call: TRBV7-9
j_call: TRBJ2-2
cdr3_aa: CASSSRASNTGELFF

v_call: TRBV20-1
j_call: TRBJ2-7
cdr3_aa: CSARDLGLAGDEQYF